This T cell receptor (beta chain) is from a study of cytomegalovirus exposure and HLA in healthy donors. Regarding the study as a whole: An analysis was carried out later, and it reportedly showed fewer N-insertions in an Asian-associated ancestry cluster than the approximately 700-donor mean.

The donors comprised healthy bone marrow donors. With 60 Vbeta and 13 Jbeta primers, the PCR was carried out. Only in-frame clones appear in the TCRdb table, and some are missing; sequencing was by immunoSEQ multiplex PCR. The data hold 110,000 to 150,000 clones, with approximately 80% observed a single time. About this clone: Its antigen is unidentified.

Trimming left V 1 base short and J 5 bases short, with 15 bases between. This CDR3 contains 15 residues. Germline CDR1 reads SNHLY; CDR2 reads FYNNEI. This clonotype was sampled from a male donor in good health and CMV-seronegative. The sequenced sample was PBMCs. The chain carries TRBV2 and TRBJ2-7; maybe TRBD2 (6 bases). CDR3 residues: CASSEGEGASDEQYF. In DNA, the CDR3 is TGTGCCAGCAGTGAAGGTGAAGGGGCTAGCGACGAGCAGTACTTC.